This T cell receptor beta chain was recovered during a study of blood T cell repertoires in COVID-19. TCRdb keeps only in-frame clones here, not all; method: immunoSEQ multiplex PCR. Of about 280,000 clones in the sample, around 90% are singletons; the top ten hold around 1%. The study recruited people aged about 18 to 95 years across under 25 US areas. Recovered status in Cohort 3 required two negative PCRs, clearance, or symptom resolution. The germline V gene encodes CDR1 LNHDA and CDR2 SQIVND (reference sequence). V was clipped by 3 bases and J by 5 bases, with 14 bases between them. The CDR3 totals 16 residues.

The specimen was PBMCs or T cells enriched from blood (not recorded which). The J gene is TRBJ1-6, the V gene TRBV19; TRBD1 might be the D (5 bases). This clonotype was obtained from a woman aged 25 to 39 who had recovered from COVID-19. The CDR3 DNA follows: TGTGCCAGTAGTATGTTAAGGGGCGCAAATAATTCACCCCTCCACTTT. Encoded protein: CASSMLRGANNSPLHF.